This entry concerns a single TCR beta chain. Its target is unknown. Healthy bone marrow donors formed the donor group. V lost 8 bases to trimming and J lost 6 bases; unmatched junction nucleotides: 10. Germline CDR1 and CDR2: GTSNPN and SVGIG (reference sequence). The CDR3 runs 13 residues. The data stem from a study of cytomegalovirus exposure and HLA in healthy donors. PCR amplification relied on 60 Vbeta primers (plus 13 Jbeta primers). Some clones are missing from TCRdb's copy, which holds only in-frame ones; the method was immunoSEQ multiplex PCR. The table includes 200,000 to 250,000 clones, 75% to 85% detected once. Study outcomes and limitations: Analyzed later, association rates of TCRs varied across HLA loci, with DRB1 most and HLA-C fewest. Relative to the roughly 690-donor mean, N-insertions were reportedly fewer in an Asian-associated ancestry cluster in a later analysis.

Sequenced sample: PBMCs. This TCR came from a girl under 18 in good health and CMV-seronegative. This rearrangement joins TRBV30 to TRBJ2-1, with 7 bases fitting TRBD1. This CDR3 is CAQGDLLGNEQFF. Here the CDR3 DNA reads TGTGCCCAGGGGGATCTCCTTGGCAATGAGCAGTTCTTC.